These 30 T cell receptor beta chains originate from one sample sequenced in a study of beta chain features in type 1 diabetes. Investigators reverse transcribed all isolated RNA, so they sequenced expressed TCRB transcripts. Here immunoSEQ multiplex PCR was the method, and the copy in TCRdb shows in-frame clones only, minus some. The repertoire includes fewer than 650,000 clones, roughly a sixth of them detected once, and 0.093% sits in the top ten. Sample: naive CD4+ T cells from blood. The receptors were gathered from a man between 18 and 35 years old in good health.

CDR3 in DNA: TGTGCCAGCGTCGGGACTAGCGGGAGTTTTTCCTACAATGAGCAGTTCTTC. Amino acids: CASVGTSGSFSYNEQFF. This chain uses TRBV27 with TRBJ2-1; TRBD2 agrees at 14 bases. The CDR3 has 17 residues. Germline trimming cut 8 bases from V and 1 base from J; bases unmatched to any gene: 7. Germline V gene sequence: CDR1 MNHEY, CDR2 SMNVEV (reference sequence).

The CDR3 protein is CASSQPTGGNTEAFF. Written as DNA, the CDR3 is TGCGCCAGCAGCCAACCGACAGGTGGGAACACTGAAGCTTTCTTT. This chain uses TRBV4-1 with TRBJ1-1; the D gene is possibly TRBD1 (6 bases). CDR3 length: 15 amino acids. Trimming took 2 bases from V and 1 from J, leaving 11 bases between them. Germline V gene sequence: CDR1 MGHRA, CDR2 YSYEKL.

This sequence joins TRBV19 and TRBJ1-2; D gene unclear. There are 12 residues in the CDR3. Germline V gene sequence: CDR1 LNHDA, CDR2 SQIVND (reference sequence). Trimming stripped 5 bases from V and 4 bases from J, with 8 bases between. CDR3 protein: CASSFPGYGYTF. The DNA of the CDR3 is TGTGCCAGTAGTTTCCCTGGCTATGGCTACACCTTC.

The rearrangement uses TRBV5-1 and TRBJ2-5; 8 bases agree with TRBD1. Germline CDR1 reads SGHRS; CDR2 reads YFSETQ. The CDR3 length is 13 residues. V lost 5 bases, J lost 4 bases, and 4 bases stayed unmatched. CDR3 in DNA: TGCGCCAGCAGTACACAGGGGGGAGAGACCCAGTACTTC. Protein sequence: CASSTQGGETQYF.

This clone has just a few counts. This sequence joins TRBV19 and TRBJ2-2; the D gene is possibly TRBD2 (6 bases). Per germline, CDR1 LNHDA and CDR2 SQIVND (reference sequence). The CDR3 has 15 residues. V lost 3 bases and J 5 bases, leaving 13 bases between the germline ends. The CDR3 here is CASSIVGSWTGELFF. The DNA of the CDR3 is TGTGCCAGTAGTATTGTCGGGAGCTGGACCGGGGAGCTGTTTTTT.

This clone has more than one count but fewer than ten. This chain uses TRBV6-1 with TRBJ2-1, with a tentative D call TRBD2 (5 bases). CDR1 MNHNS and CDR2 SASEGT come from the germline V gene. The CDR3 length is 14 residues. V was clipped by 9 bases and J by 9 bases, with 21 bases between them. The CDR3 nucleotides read TGTGCCAGTTCTCTCGCTGGGGATCGGGGTGAGCAGTTCTTC. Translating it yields CASSLAGDRGEQFF.

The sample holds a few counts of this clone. This CDR3 reads CASSASSEIGQSYEQYF. The CDR3 nucleotides read TGTGCCAGCAGTGCCAGCAGTGAAATAGGACAGTCCTACGAGCAGTACTTC. This chain connects TRBV2 to TRBJ2-7, with D tentatively TRBD1 (6 bases). V lost 4 bases and J 1 base, leaving 20 bases between the germline ends. The CDR3 sequence is 17 residues long. The V gene's germline CDR1 is SNHLY and CDR2 FYNNEI.

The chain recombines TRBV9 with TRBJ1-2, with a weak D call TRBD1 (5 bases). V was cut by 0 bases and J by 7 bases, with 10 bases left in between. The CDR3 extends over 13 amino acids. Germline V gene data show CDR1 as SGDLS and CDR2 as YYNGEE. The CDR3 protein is CASSVVSGSGYTF. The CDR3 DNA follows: TGTGCCAGCAGCGTAGTATCAGGGTCTGGCTACACCTTC.

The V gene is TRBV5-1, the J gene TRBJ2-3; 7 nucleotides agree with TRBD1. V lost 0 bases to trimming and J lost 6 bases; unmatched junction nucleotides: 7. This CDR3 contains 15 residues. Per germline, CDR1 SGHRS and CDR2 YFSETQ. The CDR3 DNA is TGCGCCAGCAGCTTGGAGGGGACAGCAGGTGATACGCAGTATTTT. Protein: CASSLEGTAGDTQYF.

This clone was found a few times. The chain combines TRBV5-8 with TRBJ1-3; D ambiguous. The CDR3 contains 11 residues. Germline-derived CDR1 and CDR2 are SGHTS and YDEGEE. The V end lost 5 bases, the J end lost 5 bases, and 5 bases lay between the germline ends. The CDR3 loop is CASSSRNTIYF. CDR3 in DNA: TGTGCCAGCAGTTCCCGAAACACCATATATTTT. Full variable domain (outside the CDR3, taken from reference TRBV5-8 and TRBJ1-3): EAGVTQSPTHLIKTRGQQATLRCSPISGHTSVYWYQQALGLGLQFLLWYDEGEERNRGNFPPRFSGRQFPNYSSELNVNALELEDSALYLCASSSRNTIYFGEGSWLTVV.

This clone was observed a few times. In nucleotides, the CDR3 is TGTGCCAGCAGCTTAACGGGGTTGGACACTGAAGCTTTCTTT. This sequence encodes CASSLTGLDTEAFF. V is TRBV7-9 and J is TRBJ1-1; D is unresolved. The V end was cut by 2 bases, the J end by 3 bases, with 10 bases between. From germline, CDR1 is SEHNR and CDR2 FQNEAQ (reference sequence). The CDR3 totals 14 residues.

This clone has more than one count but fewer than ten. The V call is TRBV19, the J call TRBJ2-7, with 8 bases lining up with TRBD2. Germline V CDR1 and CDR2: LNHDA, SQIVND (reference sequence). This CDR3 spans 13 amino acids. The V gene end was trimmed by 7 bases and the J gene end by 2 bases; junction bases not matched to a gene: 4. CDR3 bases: TGTGCCAGTAAGCCAGCGGGAGCCTACGAGCAGTACTTC. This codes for CASKPAGAYEQYF. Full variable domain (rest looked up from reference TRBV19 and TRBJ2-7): DGGITQSPKYLFRKEGQNVTLSCEQNLNHDAMYWYRQDPGQGLRLIYYSQIVNDFQKGDIAEGYSVSREKKESFPLTVTSAQKNPTAFYLCASKPAGAYEQYFGPGTRLTVT.

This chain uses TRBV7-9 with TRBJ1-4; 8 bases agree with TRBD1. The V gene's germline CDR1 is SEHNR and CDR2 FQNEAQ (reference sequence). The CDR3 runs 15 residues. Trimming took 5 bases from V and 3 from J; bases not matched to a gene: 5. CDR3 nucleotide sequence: TGTGCCAGCAGCACGGACAGGGCACCTAATGAAAAACTGTTTTTT. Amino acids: CASSTDRAPNEKLFF.

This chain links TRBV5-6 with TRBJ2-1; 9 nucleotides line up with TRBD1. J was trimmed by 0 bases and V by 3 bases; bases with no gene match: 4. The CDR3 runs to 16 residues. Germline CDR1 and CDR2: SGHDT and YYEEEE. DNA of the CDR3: TGTGCCAGCAGCTACAGGGGGCTAAGCTCCTACAATGAGCAGTTCTTC. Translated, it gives CASSYRGLSSYNEQFF.

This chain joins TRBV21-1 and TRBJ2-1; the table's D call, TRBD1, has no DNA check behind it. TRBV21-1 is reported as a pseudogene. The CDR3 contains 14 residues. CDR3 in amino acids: CASSRQGAQDEQFF. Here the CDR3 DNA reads TGTGCCAGCAGCAGGCAGGGGGCGCAGGATGAGCAGTTCTTC.

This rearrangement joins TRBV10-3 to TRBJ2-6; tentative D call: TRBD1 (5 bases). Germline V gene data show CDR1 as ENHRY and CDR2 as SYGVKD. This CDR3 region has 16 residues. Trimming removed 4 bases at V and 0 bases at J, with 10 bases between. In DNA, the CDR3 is TGTGCCATCAGTGGGCAGGGAAACTCTGGGGCCAACGTCCTGACTTTC. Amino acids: CAISGQGNSGANVLTF.

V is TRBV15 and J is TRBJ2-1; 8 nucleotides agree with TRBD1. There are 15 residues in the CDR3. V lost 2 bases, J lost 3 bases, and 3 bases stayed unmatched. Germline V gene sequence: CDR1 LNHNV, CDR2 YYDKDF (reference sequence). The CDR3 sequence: CATSRPTGVYNEQFF. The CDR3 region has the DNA TGTGCCACCAGCAGACCGACAGGGGTCTACAATGAGCAGTTCTTC.

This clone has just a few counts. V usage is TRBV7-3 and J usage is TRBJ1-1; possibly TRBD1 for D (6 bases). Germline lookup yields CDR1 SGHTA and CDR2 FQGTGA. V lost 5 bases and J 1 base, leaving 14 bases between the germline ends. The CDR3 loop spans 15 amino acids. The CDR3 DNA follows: TGTGCCAGCAGCCTACGACCGGGGGCGAACACTGAAGCTTTCTTT. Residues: CASSLRPGANTEAFF. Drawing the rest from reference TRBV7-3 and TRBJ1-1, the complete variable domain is GAGVSQTPSNKVTEKGKYVELRCDPISGHTALYWYRQSLGQGPEFLIYFQGTGAADDSGLPNDRFFAVRPEGSVSTLKIQRTERGDSAVYLCASSLRPGANTEAFFGQGTRLTVV.

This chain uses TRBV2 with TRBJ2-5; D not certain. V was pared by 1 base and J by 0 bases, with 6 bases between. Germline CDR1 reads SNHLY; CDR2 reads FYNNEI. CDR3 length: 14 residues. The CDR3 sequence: CASSEVANQETQYF. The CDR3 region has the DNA TGTGCCAGCAGTGAAGTGGCTAACCAAGAGACCCAGTACTTC.

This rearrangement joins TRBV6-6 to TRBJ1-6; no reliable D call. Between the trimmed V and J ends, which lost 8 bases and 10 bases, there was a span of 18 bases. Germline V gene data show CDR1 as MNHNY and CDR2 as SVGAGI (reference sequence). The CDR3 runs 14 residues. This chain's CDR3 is CASHSETQRSPLHF. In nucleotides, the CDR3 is TGTGCCAGCCATAGTGAGACCCAAAGGTCACCCCTCCACTTT.

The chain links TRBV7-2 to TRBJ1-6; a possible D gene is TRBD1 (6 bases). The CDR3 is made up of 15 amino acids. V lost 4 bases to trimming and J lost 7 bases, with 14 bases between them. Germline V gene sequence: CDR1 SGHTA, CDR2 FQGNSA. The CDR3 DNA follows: TGTGCCAGCAGCTCCCGACAGGTCTCCAATTCACCCCTCCACTTT. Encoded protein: CASSSRQVSNSPLHF.

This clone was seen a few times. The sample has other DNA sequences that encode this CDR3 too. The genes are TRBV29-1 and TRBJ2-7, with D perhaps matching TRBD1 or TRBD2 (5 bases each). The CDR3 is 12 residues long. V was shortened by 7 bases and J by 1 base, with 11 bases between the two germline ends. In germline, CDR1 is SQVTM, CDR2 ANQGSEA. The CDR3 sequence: CSARDGSYEQYF. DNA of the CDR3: TGCAGCGCCCGGGACGGGTCCTACGAGCAGTACTTC.

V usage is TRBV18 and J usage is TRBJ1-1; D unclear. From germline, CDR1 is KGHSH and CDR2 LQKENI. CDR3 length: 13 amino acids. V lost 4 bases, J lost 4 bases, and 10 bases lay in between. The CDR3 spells CASSLTESTEAFF. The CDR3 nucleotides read TGTGCCAGCTCACTGACGGAAAGCACTGAAGCTTTCTTT.

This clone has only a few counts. Here the CDR3 reads CASSWTGTGGKNIQYF. The CDR3 bases are TGTGCCAGCAGCTGGACGGGGACCGGGGGGAAAAACATTCAGTACTTC. J is TRBJ2-4 and V is TRBV7-2; 7 bases line up with TRBD2. With V trimmed by 4 bases and J by 4 bases, 10 bases remained unmatched. CDR3 length: 16 amino acids. Germline CDR1 is SGHTA and CDR2 is FQGNSA.

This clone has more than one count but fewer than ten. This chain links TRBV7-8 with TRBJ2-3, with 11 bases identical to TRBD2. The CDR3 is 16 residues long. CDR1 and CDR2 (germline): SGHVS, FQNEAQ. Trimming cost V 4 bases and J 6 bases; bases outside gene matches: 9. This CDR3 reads CASSSLAGGFPDTQYF. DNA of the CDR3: TGTGCCAGCAGCTCCCTAGCGGGGGGCTTCCCGGATACGCAGTATTTT.

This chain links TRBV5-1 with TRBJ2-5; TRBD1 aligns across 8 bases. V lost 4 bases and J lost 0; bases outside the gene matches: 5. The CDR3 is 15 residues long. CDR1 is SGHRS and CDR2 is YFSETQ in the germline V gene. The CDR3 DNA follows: TGCGCCAGCAGCCCGGGGGACAGGTACCAAGAGACCCAGTACTTC. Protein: CASSPGDRYQETQYF. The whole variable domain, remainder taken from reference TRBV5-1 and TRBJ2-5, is KAGVTQTPRYLIKTRGQQVTLSCSPISGHRSVSWYQQTPGQGLQFLFEYFSETQRNKGNFPGRFSGRQFSNSRSEMNVSTLELGDSALYLCASSPGDRYQETQYFGPGTRLLVL.

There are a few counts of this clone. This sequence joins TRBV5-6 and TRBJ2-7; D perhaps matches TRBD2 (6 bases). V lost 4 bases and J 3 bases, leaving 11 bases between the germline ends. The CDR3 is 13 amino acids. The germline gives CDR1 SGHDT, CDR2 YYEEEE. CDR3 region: CASSRGTGYEQYF. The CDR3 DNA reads TGTGCCAGCAGCCGCGGGACGGGCTACGAGCAGTACTTC.

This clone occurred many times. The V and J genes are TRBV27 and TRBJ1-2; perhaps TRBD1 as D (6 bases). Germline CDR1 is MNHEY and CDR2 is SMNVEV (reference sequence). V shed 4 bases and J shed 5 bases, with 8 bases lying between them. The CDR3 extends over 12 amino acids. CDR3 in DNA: TGTGCCAGCAGTTCTCAGGGGTATGGCTACACCTTC. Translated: CASSSQGYGYTF.

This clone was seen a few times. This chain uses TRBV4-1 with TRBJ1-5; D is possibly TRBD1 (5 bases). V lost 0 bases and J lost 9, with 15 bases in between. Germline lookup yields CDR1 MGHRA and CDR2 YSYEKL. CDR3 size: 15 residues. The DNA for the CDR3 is TGCGCCAGCAGCCAAGATTACGCAGGGAGGCGGCCCCAGCATTTT. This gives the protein CASSQDYAGRRPQHF.

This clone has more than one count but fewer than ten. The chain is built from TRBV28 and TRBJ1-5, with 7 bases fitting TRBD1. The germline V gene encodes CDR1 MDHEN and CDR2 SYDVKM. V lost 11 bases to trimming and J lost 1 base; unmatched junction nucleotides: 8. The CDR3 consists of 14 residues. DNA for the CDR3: TGTGCCGCAACCAGGGGGTCGAGCAATCAGCCCCAGCATTTT. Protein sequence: CAATRGSSNQPQHF.